Reported below is one T cell receptor (beta chain). Its specificity is unknown. Extraction drew RNA from duplicate vials of around 140,000 sorted CD8+ T cells for each subset. Per the germline V gene, CDR1 is DFQATT and CDR2 is SNEGSKA (reference sequence). This CDR3 spans 15 amino acids. The data derive from a study of human CD8 memory T cell subsets. Findings and limits, study-wide: T cell repertoires from the stem-like memory and precursor exhausted subsets showed minimal mutual overlap. Stem-like memory T cell repertoires seemed more diverse than precursor exhausted ones by Chao1 estimates. Diversity was similarly high in stem-like memory and precursor exhausted T cells, which was not the case for effector memory cells.

Investigators built TCR beta libraries using UMI-labeled 5' RACE. With the 5' RACE reads reprocessed, TCRdb shows one record per CDR3 protein and no DNA. The sample table includes approximately 5,000 distinct CDR3 sequences. This clonotype originated in a human donor in good health. The chain combines TRBV20-1 with TRBJ1-5; the D call from TCRdb, TRBD1, cannot be confirmed without DNA. Sequenced material: CD8+ effector memory T cells (TEM) sorted from PBMCs. Noted subset: effector memory CD8 T cells, CCR7- CD45RO+ CD95+. The CDR3: CSASEAKGGNQPQHF.